This entry concerns a single T cell receptor (beta chain). Its antigen remains unidentified. These data are taken from a study of T cells in Graves' hyperthyroidism and ophthalmopathy. Germline lookup yields CDR1 MNHEY and CDR2 SMNVEV (reference sequence). With 6 bases removed from V and 0 bases from J, the gap between germline ends came to 12 bases. CDR3 length equals 15 residues. Study results and caveats: Most clonotypes expanded in the thyroid (above 0.001) were also present in blood.

Using RNA transcripts as the source, TCR beta CDR3 regions were amplified. The HTBI primer set drove a first-round RT-PCR of the TCR CDR3. One entry per CDR3 protein, called by TCRdb with MiXCR from the multiplex PCR reads. The table has a few hundred thousand distinct CDR3 sequences, approximately 16% seen once. The specimen sequenced was blood. The TCR sequence derives from a woman between 40 and 50 years old with Graves' ophthalmopathy. This chain links TRBV27 with TRBJ1-5, with D perhaps matching TRBD1 (6 bases). Here the CDR3 reads CASRLQGYSNQPQHF. The CDR3, as DNA: TGTGCCAGCAGGTTACAGGGATATAGCAATCAGCCCCAGCATTTT.